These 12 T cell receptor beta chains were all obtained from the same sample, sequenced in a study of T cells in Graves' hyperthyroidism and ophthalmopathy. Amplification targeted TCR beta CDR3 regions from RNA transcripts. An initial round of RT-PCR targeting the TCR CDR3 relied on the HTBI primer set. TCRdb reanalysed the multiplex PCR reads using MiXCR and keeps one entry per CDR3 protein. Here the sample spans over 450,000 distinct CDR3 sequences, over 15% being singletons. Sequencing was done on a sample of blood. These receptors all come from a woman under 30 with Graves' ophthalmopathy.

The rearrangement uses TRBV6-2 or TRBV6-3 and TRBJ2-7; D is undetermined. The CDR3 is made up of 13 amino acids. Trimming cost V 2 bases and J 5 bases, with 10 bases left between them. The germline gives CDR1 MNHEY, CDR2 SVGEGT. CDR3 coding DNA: TGTGCCAGCAGTTACCGGAACAACAACGAGCAGTACTTC. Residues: CASSYRNNNEQYF.

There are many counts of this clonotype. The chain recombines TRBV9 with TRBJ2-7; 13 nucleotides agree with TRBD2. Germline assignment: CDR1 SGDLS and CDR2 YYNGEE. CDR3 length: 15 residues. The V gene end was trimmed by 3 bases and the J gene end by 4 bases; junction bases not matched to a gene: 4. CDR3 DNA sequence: TGTGCCAGCAGCGCCGGGACTAGCGGGACGTACGAGCAGTACTTC. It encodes CASSAGTSGTYEQYF.

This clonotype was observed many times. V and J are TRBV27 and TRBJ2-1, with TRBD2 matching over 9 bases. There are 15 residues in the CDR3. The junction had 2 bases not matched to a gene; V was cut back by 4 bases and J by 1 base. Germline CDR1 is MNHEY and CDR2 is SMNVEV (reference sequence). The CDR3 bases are TGTGCCAGCAGTTGGCTAGCGGGGTCCTACAATGAGCAGTTCTTC. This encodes CASSWLAGSYNEQFF.

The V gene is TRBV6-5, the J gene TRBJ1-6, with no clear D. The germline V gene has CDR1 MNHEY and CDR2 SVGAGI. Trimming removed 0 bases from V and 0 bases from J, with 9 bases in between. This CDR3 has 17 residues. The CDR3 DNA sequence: TGTGCCAGCAGTTACTCAGGGCCGGGCTCCTATAATTCACCCCTCCACTTT. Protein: CASSYSGPGSYNSPLHF.

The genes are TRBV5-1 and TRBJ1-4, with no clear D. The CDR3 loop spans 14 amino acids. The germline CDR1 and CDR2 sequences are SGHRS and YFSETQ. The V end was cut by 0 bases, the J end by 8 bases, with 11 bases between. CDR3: CASSLAVGGEKLFF. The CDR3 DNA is TGCGCCAGCAGCTTGGCCGTAGGAGGGGAAAAACTGTTTTTT.

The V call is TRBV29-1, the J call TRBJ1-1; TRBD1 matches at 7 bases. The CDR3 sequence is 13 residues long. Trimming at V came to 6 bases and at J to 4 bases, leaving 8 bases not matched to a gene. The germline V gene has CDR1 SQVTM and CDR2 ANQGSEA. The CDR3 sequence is CSVTVTGATEAFF. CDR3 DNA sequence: TGCAGCGTGACCGTTACAGGGGCCACTGAAGCTTTCTTT.

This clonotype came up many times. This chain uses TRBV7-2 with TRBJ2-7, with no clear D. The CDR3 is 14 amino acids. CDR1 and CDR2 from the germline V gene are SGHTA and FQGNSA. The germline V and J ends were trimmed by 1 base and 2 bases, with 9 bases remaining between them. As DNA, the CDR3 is TGTGCCAGCAGCTTAGAACCGACGGCCTACGAGCAGTACTTC. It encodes CASSLEPTAYEQYF.

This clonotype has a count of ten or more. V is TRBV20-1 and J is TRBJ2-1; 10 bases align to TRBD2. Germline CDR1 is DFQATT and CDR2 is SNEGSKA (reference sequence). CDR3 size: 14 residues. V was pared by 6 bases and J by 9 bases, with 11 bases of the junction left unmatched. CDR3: CSAGGVAGGGEQFF. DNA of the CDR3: TGCAGTGCGGGGGGCGTAGCGGGAGGAGGTGAGCAGTTCTTC.

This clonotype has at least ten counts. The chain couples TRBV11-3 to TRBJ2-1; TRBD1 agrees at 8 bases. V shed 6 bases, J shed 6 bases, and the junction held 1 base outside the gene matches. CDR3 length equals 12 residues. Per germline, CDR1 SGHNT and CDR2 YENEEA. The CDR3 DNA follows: TGTGCCAGCAGTACAGGGGGCAATGAGCAGTTCTTC. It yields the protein CASSTGGNEQFF.

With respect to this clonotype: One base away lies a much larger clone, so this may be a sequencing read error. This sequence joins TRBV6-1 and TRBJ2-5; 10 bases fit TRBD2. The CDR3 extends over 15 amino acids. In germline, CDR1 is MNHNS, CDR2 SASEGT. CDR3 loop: CANSELAGGTETQYF. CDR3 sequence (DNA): TGTGCCAACAGTGAGTTAGCGGGAGGTACGGAGACCCAGTACTTC.

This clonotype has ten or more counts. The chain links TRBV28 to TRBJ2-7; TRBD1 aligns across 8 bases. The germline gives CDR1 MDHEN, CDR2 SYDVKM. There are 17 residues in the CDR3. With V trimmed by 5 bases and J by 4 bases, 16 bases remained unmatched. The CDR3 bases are TGTGCCAGCAGTCCTCACCCGGACAGGGAGGTTCCATACGAGCAGTACTTC. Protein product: CASSPHPDREVPYEQYF.

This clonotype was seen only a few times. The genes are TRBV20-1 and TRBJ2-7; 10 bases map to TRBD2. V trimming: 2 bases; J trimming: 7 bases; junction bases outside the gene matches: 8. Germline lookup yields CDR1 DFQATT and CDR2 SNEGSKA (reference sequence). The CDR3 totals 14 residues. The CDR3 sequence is CSARRTSGIREQYF. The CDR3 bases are TGCAGTGCTAGACGGACTAGCGGAATAAGGGAGCAGTACTTC.